Sequencing of this TCR beta chain was carried out in a study of identical twins. In regard to this clonotype: What it binds is unknown.

General study points: In cord blood, abundant beta clonotypes had fewer insertions; memory showed no trend. It was out-of-frame TCR alpha sharing in monozygotic twins that models underestimated.

The CDR3 contains 15 residues. Trimming shortened V by 3 bases and J by 6 bases, and 16 bases separated the two germline ends. Germline-derived CDR1 and CDR2 are KGHSH and LQKENI. TCRdb used MiXCR to reprocess the 5' RACE reads, holding one entry per CDR3 protein. The sample yields roughly 720,000 distinct CDR3 sequences, 18% seen once. The data also belong to a second study, concerning T cells expressing NK-cell markers.

V is TRBV18 and J is TRBJ2-3; D is possibly TRBD2 (5 bases). The clonotype originates from a woman aged 18 to 35 in good health. The material sequenced was PBMCs. CDR3 region: CASSPGPGRGDTQYF. CDR3 sequence (DNA): TGTGCCAGCTCACCCGGACCGGGCCGAGGGGATACGCAGTATTTT.